This TCR beta chain was found in a study of blood T cell repertoires in COVID-19. Looking at the study overall: The United States, Italy and Spain were the sources of the acute and convalescent COVID-19 samples. Sample material is recorded as cDNA or gDNA derived from T cells, B-cell-depleted T cells, or PBMCs.

Germline-derived CDR1 and CDR2 are SEHNR and FQNEAQ (reference sequence). The CDR3 is 15 residues long. With V trimmed by 1 base and J by 5 bases, 7 bases remained unmatched. In the original processing: From reference gene primer amplification, estimates of nucleated cell counts were derived. The method was immunoSEQ multiplex PCR; TCRdb's version includes in-frame clones alone and lacks a portion of them. The V and J calls and the clone size are those of that table, but D and trimming were determined from the DNA. The sample shows under 300,000 clones, 70% to 90% of them seen only once. This clonotype was obtained from a man aged 60 to 69 with acute or convalescent COVID-19. The sequenced sample consisted of peripheral blood. The genes are TRBV7-9 and TRBJ1-2; 7 bases agree with TRBD1. CDR3 sequence reads: CASSLVGGAAYGYTF. DNA for the CDR3: TGTGCCAGCAGCTTAGTAGGGGGCGCTGCTTATGGCTACACCTTC.